These T cell receptor beta chains were read from a single sample in a study of radiotherapy plus CTLA-4 blockade in lung cancer. Only in-frame clones appear in the TCRdb table, and some are missing; sequencing was by immunoSEQ multiplex PCR. Here the sample spans about 32,000 clones, 85% being singletons. Material: peripheral blood, obtained from a patient treated with radiotherapy plus ipilimumab. The origin of the receptors is a human donor with non-small cell lung cancer who had stable disease on radiotherapy plus ipilimumab. CDR3s include the opening cysteine and the closing phenylalanine or tryptophan. A D gene is named only where the DNA matches it firmly. Clone sizes are given selectively: once, few, many, or a class where the clone is expanded.

j_call clone_size d_call v_call cdr3_aa cdr3_nt
TRBJ1-4 . . TRBV10-3 CAISESAGTATNEKLFF TGTGCCATCAGTGAGTCAGCTGGTACGGCAACTAATGAAAAACTGTTTTTT
TRBJ1-5 . TRBD1 TRBV14 CASSHRDRVRGVAQPQHF TGTGCCAGCAGCCATCGGGACAGGGTAAGAGGGGTGGCCCAGCCCCAGCATTTT
TRBJ2-3 once . TRBV7-2 CASSRLGPTDTQYF TGTGCCAGCAGCCGACTGGGGCCCACAGATACGCAGTATTTT
TRBJ1-1 . TRBD1 TRBV23-1 CASSLGQEAAEAFF TGCGCCAGCAGTCTCGGACAGGAAGCGGCTGAAGCTTTCTTT
TRBJ2-3 few . TRBV4-2 CASSQDQPSGTDTQYF TGTGCCAGCAGCCAAGATCAGCCTAGCGGCACAGATACGCAGTATTTT
TRBJ2-2 . TRBD1 TRBV7-2 CASSLVQTGYEGNTGELFF TGTGCCAGCAGCTTAGTTCAGACAGGGTATGAAGGGAACACCGGGGAGCTGTTTTTT
TRBJ2-7 few . TRBV2 CASGSQGRGYEQYF TGTGCCAGCGGCAGCCAGGGTAGGGGCTACGAGCAGTACTTC
TRBJ1-1 . . TRBV4-3 CASSQDSRDTEAFF TGCGCCAGCAGCCAAGATTCACGGGACACTGAAGCTTTCTTT
TRBJ1-1 . . TRBV10-2 CASSRLLNTEAFF TGCGCCAGCAGTCGACTGTTGAACACTGAAGCTTTCTTT
TRBJ2-5 . . TRBV19 CASSATRVETQYF TGTGCCAGTAGTGCCACCAGGGTAGAGACCCAGTACTTC
TRBJ1-3 . . TRBV4-1 CASSQEGTGYSGNTIYF TGCGCCAGCAGCCAAGAAGGCACCGGGTACTCTGGAAACACCATATATTTT
TRBJ2-1 . TRBD2 TRBV7-9 CASSFLAGGVGEQFF TGTGCCAGCAGCTTCCTAGCGGGAGGGGTAGGGGAGCAGTTCTTC
TRBJ2-7 . TRBD1 TRBV4-3 CASSHERGPTYEQYF TGCGCCAGCAGCCACGAAAGGGGGCCCACCTACGAGCAGTACTTC
TRBJ2-1 once TRBD2 TRBV28 CASSLTVATSAKRNEQFF TGTGCCAGCAGTTTAACCGTTGCGACTAGCGCAAAAAGAAATGAGCAGTTCTTC
TRBJ2-4 . . TRBV9 CASSAHPTPLLEDIQYF TGTGCCAGCAGCGCCCACCCAACCCCGCTGCTTGAGGACATTCAGTACTTC
TRBJ1-5 . TRBD1 TRBV6-5 CASSRDRAQPQHF TGTGCCAGCAGCCGGGACAGGGCCCAGCCCCAGCATTTT
TRBJ1-3 few . TRBV7-8 CASSLDRGNTIYF TGTGCCAGCAGCTTAGACAGGGGAAACACCATATATTTT
TRBJ2-7 . TRBD1 TRBV30 CAWSRTSGTGWVEQYF TGTGCCTGGAGCCGCACTTCGGGGACAGGGTGGGTAGAGCAGTACTTC
TRBJ2-5 . TRBD1 TRBV18 CASSPGQGVDDTQYF TGTGCCAGCTCACCGGGACAGGGGGTTGACGATACCCAGTACTTC
TRBJ1-1 . . TRBV2 CASSEGRGNTEAFF TGTGCCAGCAGTGAGGGGCGGGGGAACACTGAAGCTTTCTTT
TRBJ2-2 few TRBD1 TRBV30 CAWSRQGLTGELFF TGTGCCTGGAGCAGACAGGGGCTCACCGGGGAGCTGTTTTTT
TRBJ2-7 . . TRBV7-2 CASTQRTGSSYEQYF TGTGCCAGCACCCAGAGGACGGGAAGCTCCTACGAGCAGTACTTC
TRBJ2-7 . . TRBV12-2 CASRLEALQGEQYF TGTGCAAGTCGCTTAGAAGCGCTCCAGGGCGAGCAGTACTTC
TRBJ1-2 . . TRBV2 CASKPGQGRDYGYTF TGTGCCAGCAAACCGGGCCAAGGGAGGGACTATGGCTACACCTTC
TRBJ2-1 . TRBD1 TRBV30 CAWDLQGAPYNEQFF TGTGCCTGGGACTTACAGGGGGCTCCCTACAATGAGCAGTTCTTC
TRBJ1-4 . . TRBV7-6 CASSTNNEKLFF TGTGCCAGCAGCACAAACAATGAAAAACTGTTTTTT
TRBJ2-7 few . TRBV4-3 CASSQDETELAYEQYF TGCGCCAGCAGCCAAGATGAGACAGAGTTAGCCTACGAGCAGTACTTC
TRBJ1-2 . TRBD1 TRBV7-3 CASSLTGRDRVTGYTF TGTGCCAGCAGCTTAACGGGGCGGGACAGGGTAACTGGCTACACCTTC